This TCR beta chain emerged from a study of T cells in Graves' hyperthyroidism and ophthalmopathy (dated by TCRdb to between 2018 and 2021). At the level of the whole study: Peripheral blood samples were taken at initial diagnosis, before any treatment was given. TCR V-J signatures able to tell the groups apart were searched for in a discovery cohort of 100 patients, of whom around 43 had Graves' ophthalmopathy and 57 had stable Graves' hyperthyroidism. Whether ophthalmopathy could be predicted prospectively was tested in an independent validation cohort made up of about 20 hyperthyroidism patients plus 17 patients who later progressed to ophthalmopathy. The 100 discovery patients were randomly split 7:3 into training and test sets. In about 6 Graves' hyperthyroidism patients, the study also compared T-cell repertoires from thyroid tissue with T-cell repertoires from blood. After blood sampling, hyperthyroidism patients were treated with methimazole at a starting dose of 30 mg daily, and ophthalmopathy patients were treated with high-dose intravenous methylprednisolone. The paper describes TCR Vbeta CDR3 sequencing of about 140 peripheral blood samples, made up of some 40 ophthalmopathy patients, more than 70 hyperthyroidism patients and roughly 17 progressor patients.

The germline V gene provides CDR1 LGHNT and CDR2 FRNRAP. The junction carries 8 bases between V and J, which are trimmed by 6 bases and 0 bases respectively. The cysteine opens and the phenylalanine closes a CDR3 of 13 amino acids. Only the CDR3 portion is preserved as DNA: 39 bases, with reading frame beginning at the first base. Overall study outcomes, separate from this receptor: Blood samples also contained most of the expanded thyroid clonotypes (frequency above 0.001), which suggests that blood repertoires may reflect thyroid immune responses. In validation, the model predicted progression to ophthalmopathy a median of roughly 6.1 months before onset, with roughly 71% sensitivity and roughly 79% specificity. A model built on a 13 V-J signature distinguished ophthalmopathy from stable hyperthyroidism, reaching 85% to 90% sensitivity and under 84% specificity in cross-validation and 80%/75% in testing. Sample size was not statistically predetermined, and investigators were not blinded to group allocation.

TCR beta CDR3 regions were amplified from RNA transcripts. The TCR CDR3 was subjected to a first round of RT-PCR using the HTBI primer set and the Qiagen OneStep RT-PCR kit. Libraries were constructed in a second round of multiplex PCR, after which size selection and purification were carried out. Libraries were sequenced paired-end with 100 bp reads on an Illumina HiSeq2000. The original methods were these. SOAPnuke was used to process the raw data, removing reads that contained adapters or uncalled bases, had a mean Phred below 15, or lacked an exact match to the constant primer or identifier. High-quality paired reads were merged using COPE v1.2.5, and each unique nucleotide sequence was defined as a clonotype. MiTCR v1.1 was used to align clonotypes to the IMGT TRBV, TRBD and TRBJ reference segments. Only V-J combinations with frequency above 0.0001, covering about 99% of repertoires, were analysed. A TCS score was defined as the ratio of F50 (clonal expansion) to E x V (chaos), with BLOSUM62-based TCRdist applied between CDR3 peptides within each V-J. Welch's t-statistics and random forest reduced fewer than 600 V-J features to 10 to 15, which were used in a naive Bayes classifier (R e1071). Starting from the raw public reads, TCRdb applied fastp trimming at Q25, assembled clones with MiXCR and retained in-frame beta chains. Rows matching on CDR3 protein sequence are summarized as one entry with the most common DNA and genes. These V and J calls rely on TCRdb rather than the paper's analysis. Recorded for this sample are more than 300,000 distinct CDR3 sequences; around 18% of them occurred a single time. The ten largest clones take up around two fifths of the sample.

This clonotype showed up many times. No cognate antigen has been identified for it. Base-call qualities are not available, and no considerably larger clone is one nucleotide away. Moderately to severely active disease, a Clinical Activity Score of at least 3, a NOSPECS grade of at least 4, and a duration under 3 months were present in ophthalmopathy patients. Any patient with an uncontrolled infection, another autoimmune disease, pregnancy or lactation was excluded. Diagnoses relied on clinical symptoms, serum thyroxine and TRAb, thyroid ultrasound and orbital computed tomography. PBMCs were isolated from about 10 ml of fresh peripheral blood by Ficoll-Paque density gradient centrifugation. Total RNA was extracted using Trizol reagent, and RNA quality was assessed on an Agilent 2100 Bioanalyzer.

The sequencing sample was made of blood. The origin of this receptor is a man aged 18 to 29 with Graves' ophthalmopathy. The chain is made from TRBV12-5 and TRBJ1-1; a confident D gene designation cannot be given. The nucleotides read TGTGCTAGTGGCAGAGAAATGAACACTGAAGCTTTCTTT. This is translated as CASGREMNTEAFF.